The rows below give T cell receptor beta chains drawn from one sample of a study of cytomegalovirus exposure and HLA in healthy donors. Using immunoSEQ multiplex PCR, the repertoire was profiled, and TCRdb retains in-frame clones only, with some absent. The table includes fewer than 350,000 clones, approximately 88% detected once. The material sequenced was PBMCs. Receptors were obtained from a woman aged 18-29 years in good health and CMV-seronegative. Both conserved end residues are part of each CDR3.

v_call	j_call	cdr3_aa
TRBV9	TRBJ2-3	CASSGPAEPTDTQYF
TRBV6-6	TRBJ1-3	CASRTSTGSGNTIYF
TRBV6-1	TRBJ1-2	CASSEAGYSYGYTF
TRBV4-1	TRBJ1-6	CASSQQWGLNSPLHF
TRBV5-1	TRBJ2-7	CASSLGDYPYEQYF
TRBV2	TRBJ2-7	CASVDRGRGEQYF
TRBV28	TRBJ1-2	CASRTGGPYGYTF
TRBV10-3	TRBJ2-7	CAIRARTGDYEQYF
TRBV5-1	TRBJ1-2	CASSLGSDRFYGYTF
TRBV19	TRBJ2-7	CASSGGLAWEQYF
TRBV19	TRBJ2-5	CASSTGQIGETQYF